The T cell receptor (beta chain) under discussion was sequenced for a study of T-cell memory formation after mild COVID-19 (TCRdb year 2021). As for the study more broadly: Most TCR sequence clusters were specific to one of the two donors. The cohort comprised two young, previously healthy adult volunteers, one female and one male. Longitudinal TCRalpha and TCRbeta repertoire sequencing tracked T-cell clones expanding and contracting after mild COVID-19 in two donors. Here is what the overall study found, with its caveats: Some responding clones were found in pre-infection memory, which suggests that pre-existing cross-reactive memory T cells took part in the SARS-CoV-2 response. Clones contracting from day 15 to 85 had balanced CD4/CD8 phenotypes, while a second wave expanding from day 15 to 37 was biased towards CD4+. Whether the second-wave clones peaking on day 37 were SARS-CoV-2 specific was not confirmed. Only two mild cases were covered in the study, and larger cohorts including severe cases with pre-infection samples were considered necessary. Contracting CD4+ clones were located mainly in the CM and EM memory subsets, whereas CD8+ clones were found to be enriched in EMRA.

PBMCs were isolated by Ficoll-Paque density gradient centrifugation. From the cysteine up to the phenylalanine, the CDR3 has a length of 12 residues. Only CDR3 DNA is held: 36 bases, read in frame from base 1. Taken from the germline V gene, the CDR1 and CDR2 loops are ENHRY and SYGVKD. V loses 2 bases of germline sequence and J loses 3 bases, and the interval between the two ends is 4 bases. Regarding this clonotype: Its antigen remains undetermined. The sample holds no much larger clone one base away, and base qualities are not on file.

TCRdb lists the instrument as Illumina NovaSeq 6000. cDNA libraries for TCRalpha and TCRbeta were prepared by 5'RACE using constant-segment primers, with sample barcodes and unique molecular identifiers added. Trizol reagent was used to extract RNA from every sample. Amplification of the libraries took two PCR steps, and the second step added a second sample barcode plus Illumina TruSeq adapters. Libraries were sequenced on an Illumina NovaSeq with 2 x 150 bp paired-end reads. Per the authors' processing: Demultiplexing of reads and collapsing into UMI-guided consensus sequences were performed with migec v1.2.7. Using mixcr v2.1.11, UMI consensuses were aligned to TRA and TRB V and J templates and then assembled into clonotypes. A clonotype was counted as expanded or contracted only if both edgeR and NoisET called the change significant, with noise models trained on biological replicates. For edgeR calls, the thresholds were a false discovery rate-adjusted p below 0.01 and a log2 fold-change of 1. PCA with hierarchical clustering of max-normalized trajectories of the 1000 most abundant clonotypes was used as exploratory dynamics analysis. Separately sequenced CD4+ and CD8+ repertoires were used to assign a CD4 or CD8 phenotype to each responding clone. The public reads were quality trimmed at Q25 with fastp and then assembled into clones with MiXCR by TCRdb, keeping productive beta chains. Identical CDR3 proteins give one entry, which carries the most common genes and DNA. What appears here as the V and J calls and clone size reflects TCRdb's work, not the paper's. The sample table lists a few hundred thousand distinct CDR3 sequences, roughly a fifth of them with a count of one. Roughly 20% of the sample is held by the ten biggest clonotypes.

Recombination joined TRBV10-3 with TRBJ2-5; no D gene call is confident. Sequenced input: PBMCs or a T cell subset sorted from them (not recorded which). This receptor was identified in a man aged 18 to 29 who had mild COVID-19 (a few samples of this study predate the infection). The sample titles of this study are shuffled in the database, so cell type and time point are left out; the donor was told from shared clones. The nucleotide sequence is given as TGTGCCATCAGTGAGAGGGAAGAGACCCAGTACTTC. This gives the protein CAISEREETQYF.